The T cell receptor (beta chain) under discussion was sequenced for a study of T cell responses to AZD1222 COVID-19 vaccine. Findings and limits, study-wide: Mostly white British, mostly female donors; authors suggested clonal diversity may be underestimated. Vaccine-associated CD4 TCRs ranged over spike, dominating at 160-218 and 743-854. In all cases, repertoires were sampled only after the peak T cell response.

This table comes from immunoSEQ multiplex PCR, and its TCRdb copy is limited to in-frame clones, with some not included. Of about 150,000 clones in the sample, 88% were seen once. Comments on this clone: Antigen specificity is unknown.

The sequencing used peripheral blood, collected on day 0 of AZD1222 vaccination. The source of this sequence is an adult in good health.

This chain's CDR3 is CASSPNRDSYEQFF. The DNA of the CDR3 is TGTGCCAGCAGCCCAAACAGGGATAGCTATGAGCAGTTCTTC. The chain has TRBV7-3 and TRBJ2-1, with D tentatively TRBD1 (6 bases). Trimming took off 5 bases at V and 8 bases at J, with 16 bases between the two ends. CDR3 length: 14 amino acids. In germline, CDR1 is SGHTA, CDR2 FQGTGA.